Included here is one T cell receptor (beta chain) sequence, with context. The target of this receptor is not known. Possible read error: a much larger clone is one base away. From a lookup of the germline V gene (reference sequence), CDR1 and CDR2 are LNHNV and YYDKDF. Including the terminal cysteine and phenylalanine, the CDR3 comprises 12 residues. Here the CDR3 DNA is all that survives: 36 bases in frame from base 1. This entry comes from a study of identical twins (dated by TCRdb to about 2016). In terms of the full investigation: To test whether fetal clonotypes persist, this study deep-sequenced TCR alpha and beta repertoires from monozygotic twins, from unrelated adults of various ages, and from cord blood. To rule out contamination, the twin experiments were replicated at different times with different library preparation protocols.

All donors were healthy Caucasians. Three unrelated non-twin adults were additionally sequenced: a male aged 18 to 29, a male aged 50 to 60 and a female aged 50 to 60. Miltenyi CD45RO+ enrichment and human naive T-cell isolation kits were used to isolate memory (CD45RO+) and naive T cells from PBMC. The library came from 5' RACE. Instrument used: Illumina HiSeq 2000. Template switching added a universal primer binding site, and the final cDNA carried a unique molecular identifier that allowed TCR cDNA molecules to be counted accurately. First-strand cDNA for TCR alpha and beta chains was synthesized from specific primers in the conserved constant-segment region. To control for contamination, each cDNA library was double barcoded with a SMART-Mk sample barcode plus Illumina barcodes. TruSeq adapter sequences and Illumina sample barcodes were added in two successive PCR steps. TCR alpha and beta cDNA libraries were sequenced on the Illumina HiSeq platform with custom primers. In the paper's pipeline: MiGEC processed the raw reads to extract unique molecular identifiers, while MiXCR was used to determine the CDR3 positions. Recombination models were inferred per individual with the repgenHMM and IGoR tools using an EM algorithm. Shared clonotypes were analyzed with the tcR package in R, and sharing was normalized by the product of cloneset sizes. Out-of-frame nonproductive sequences were analyzed to study raw recombination free of thymic and clonal selection effects. The public reads were quality trimmed at Q25 with fastp and then assembled into clones with MiXCR by TCRdb, keeping productive beta chains. Entries are consolidated by CDR3 protein sequence, retaining the most common genes and DNA. The V and J calls were not made by the authors but by TCRdb's processing. Counted in this sample were approximately 700,000 distinct CDR3 sequences; 5.5% to 6.5% of them appeared once. The ten largest clones add up to approximately 1.6% of the sample.

Beyond this particular receptor, the publication reports: Because the same donors could not be followed over many years, the conclusions depended on cross-sectional statistical analysis. The excess sharing between twins in beta out-of-frame sequences was weaker because fewer shared sequences reduced the signal-to-noise ratio. Out-of-frame TCR alpha sharing in monozygotic twins was systematically underestimated by recombination models, whereas sharing between unrelated individuals was in agreement with the recombination models. Abundant cord blood beta clonotypes had fewer insertions, young adult naive repertoires showed a similar but weaker trend, and memory repertoires showed no such trend. Zero-insertion analyses could be partly confounded by invariant T cells such as MAIT and iNKT, although diverse VJ usage argued against such confounding for most clonotypes. Compared with coincidental sharing between unrelated individuals, out-of-frame TCR alpha sequences shared between twins had an excess of sequences with low generation probability.

The TCR was taken from a young man in good health. The sample was naive T cells sorted from blood. The cell subset or site label corresponds to: cells isolated with a human naive T-cell isolation kit. The chain is encoded by TRBV15 joined to TRBJ2-5, with no reliable assignment of the D segment. The CDR3 region has the sequence CAISRPKETQYF. The nucleotides read TGTGCCATCAGCAGACCTAAAGAGACCCAGTACTTC.